Listed below are T cell receptor beta chains from one sample, sequenced in a study of long-term antiretroviral therapy in people with HIV. TCRdb's table, derived via immunoSEQ multiplex PCR, lists solely in-frame clones and lacks some. In the table there are roughly 23,000 clones, under 90% of which are singletons. The sequenced sample was unsorted PBMCs, obtained 1.8 years before starting antiretroviral therapy. These receptors were obtained from a woman aged 30 to 39 with HIV. CDR3s include the opening cysteine and the closing phenylalanine or tryptophan. A D gene is named only where the DNA matches it firmly. Not every row has a clone size; where given, it reads once, few, many or a size class.

J | length | V | D | size | CDR3 | DNA
TRBJ1-2 | 12 | TRBV7-2 | NA | few | CASSFRGRGYTF | TGTGCCAGCAGCTTCCGGGGTCGGGGCTACACCTTC
TRBJ2-7 | 15 | TRBV4-1 | TRBD1 | NA | CASSQGTGGGYEQYF | TGCGCCAGCAGCCAGGGGACAGGGGGAGGCTACGAGCAGTACTTC
TRBJ2-1 | 14 | TRBV15 | NA | NA | CATSRDNIRDEQFF | TGTGCCACCAGCAGAGATAACATACGTGATGAGCAGTTCTTC
TRBJ1-1 | 15 | TRBV19 | NA | NA | CASSALVGGRAEAFF | TGTGCCAGTAGTGCACTAGTGGGGGGTAGGGCTGAAGCTTTCTTT
TRBJ1-1 | 14 | TRBV6-1 | NA | NA | CASSAYFLNTEAFF | TGTGCCAGCAGCGCCTATTTCCTGAACACTGAAGCTTTCTTT
TRBJ1-2 | 14 | TRBV5-1 | NA | NA | CASSLGPPLDGYTF | TGCGCCAGCAGCCTGGGACCGCCCTTGGATGGCTACACCTTC
TRBJ2-3 | 16 | TRBV19 | NA | NA | CASSPNGGSSTDTQYF | TGTGCCAGTAGCCCCAACGGGGGTAGTAGCACAGATACGCAGTATTTT
TRBJ2-1 | 12 | TRBV6-5 | TRBD2 | NA | CASSTLGRAQFF | TGTGCCAGCAGCACACTAGGGAGGGCGCAGTTCTTC
TRBJ2-5 | 12 | TRBV15 | NA | NA | CATSTLHRVQYF | TGTGCCACCAGCACTCTCCATCGGGTCCAGTACTTC
TRBJ1-1 | 15 | TRBV19 | NA | NA | CASSIDPGMNTEAFF | TGTGCCAGTAGTATAGATCCAGGGATGAACACTGAAGCTTTCTTT
TRBJ1-4 | 16 | TRBV9 | TRBD1 | once | CASSAAGDRGVEKLFF | TGTGCCAGCAGCGCCGCCGGGGACAGGGGTGTAGAAAAACTGTTTTTT
TRBJ2-7 | 11 | TRBV28 | NA | NA | CATHGGSLKYF | TGTGCCACCCACGGAGGGAGTTTAAAGTACTTC
TRBJ2-1 | 15 | TRBV11-2 | TRBD2 | NA | CASSLAPGLGNEQFF | TGTGCCAGCAGCTTAGCCCCCGGACTAGGCAATGAGCAGTTCTTC
TRBJ2-1 | 16 | TRBV5-1 | TRBD2 | NA | CASSSWTSGGGLEQFF | TGCGCCAGCAGCTCCTGGACTAGCGGGGGGGGGTTGGAGCAGTTCTTC
TRBJ1-1 | 13 | TRBV18 | NA | once | CASSPGVGTEAFF | TGTGCCAGCTCACCAGGGGTTGGGACTGAAGCTTTCTTT
TRBJ1-5 | 15 | TRBV28 | NA | NA | CASSQDSYSNQPQHF | TGTGCCAGCAGCCAAGACAGTTATAGCAATCAGCCCCAGCATTTT
TRBJ2-1 | 12 | TRBV6-1 | NA | NA | CASSEWDDEQFF | TGTGCCAGCAGTGAGTGGGACGATGAGCAGTTCTTC
TRBJ1-3 | 13 | TRBV4-2 | NA | NA | CASSQEPGNTIYF | TGTGCCAGCAGCCAAGAACCAGGGAACACCATATATTTT
TRBJ2-1 | 16 | TRBV7-9 | TRBD1 | NA | CASRSSGTGVHNEQFF | TGTGCCAGCAGATCCTCCGGGACAGGGGTCCACAATGAGCAGTTCTTC